What follows are 32 T cell receptor beta chains derived from one specimen sequenced in a study of OX40 agonist ivuxolimab in advanced cancers. The table came from immunoSEQ multiplex PCR; TCRdb's copy has only in-frame clones and leaves some out. Seen here are fewer than 70,000 clones, approximately 90% observed once, and the top ten hold over 9.5%. The sequencing used CD4+ or CD8+ T cells sorted from blood, collected in a trial of the OX40 agonist ivuxolimab. The source of these receptors is an adult with an advanced solid tumor such as melanoma, head and neck, liver or kidney cancer.

The V and J genes are TRBV25-1 and TRBJ2-7; D is undetermined. This CDR3 comprises 12 residues. Germline values: CDR1 MGHDK, CDR2 SYGVNS. Trimming left V 3 bases short and J 3 bases short, with 6 bases between. This CDR3 is CASSDSFYEQYF. The CDR3 coding sequence is TGTGCCAGCAGTGATTCGTTCTACGAGCAGTACTTC.

The chain carries TRBV27 and TRBJ2-7; 9 bases map to TRBD1. Germline CDR1 MNHEY, CDR2 SMNVEV (reference sequence). CDR3 length equals 14 residues. J lost 5 bases, V lost 4 bases, and 6 bases had no gene match. The CDR3 sequence: CASSSGTGLHEQYF. The CDR3 region has the DNA TGTGCCAGCAGTTCGGGGACAGGGTTGCACGAGCAGTACTTC.

The chain carries TRBV28 and TRBJ2-3; D is undetermined. Germline values: CDR1 MDHEN, CDR2 SYDVKM. This CDR3 spans 14 amino acids. Trimming left V 3 bases short and J 4 bases short, with 11 bases between. The CDR3 DNA sequence: TGTGCCAGCAGTTTCGGAGAAGTGGCAGATACGCAGTATTTT. This sequence encodes CASSFGEVADTQYF.

The chain couples TRBV4-1 to TRBJ2-5, with 9 bases fitting TRBD2. Losses at the gene ends were 3 bases for V and 1 base for J; bases not matched to a gene: 6. The CDR3 runs to 16 residues. Germline CDR1 is MGHRA and CDR2 is YSYEKL. The CDR3: CASSHLTSGSQETQYF. CDR3 sequence (DNA): TGCGCCAGCAGCCACCTGACTAGCGGAAGCCAAGAGACCCAGTACTTC.

The J gene is TRBJ1-2, the V gene TRBV27; 8 bases fit TRBD1. CDR3 size: 14 residues. Germline CDR1 is MNHEY and CDR2 is SMNVEV (reference sequence). The trim removed 0 bases at V and 8 bases at J, leaving 5 bases unmatched. CDR3 DNA sequence: TGTGCCAGCAGTTTATCGGCAGGGGGCTACGGCTACACCTTC. It specifies CASSLSAGGYGYTF.

This clone showed up just once. This chain joins TRBV7-9 and TRBJ2-7, with a tentative D call TRBD1 (6 bases). The ends were cut back, 5 bases at V and 6 bases at J, with 14 bases in the middle. The CDR3 covers 13 residues. Germline lookup yields CDR1 SEHNR and CDR2 FQNEAQ (reference sequence). The CDR3 DNA reads TGTGCCAGCAGCCTAGTGGGGGCCCCCGAGCAGTACTTC. This sequence encodes CASSLVGAPEQYF.

Concerning this clone itself: A junction end diverges from the germline sequence, so it may reflect a read error. J is TRBJ2-5 and V is TRBV7-9; D assignment may be TRBD1 or TRBD2 (5 bases each). This CDR3 region has 14 residues. CDR1 and CDR2 from the germline V gene are SEHNR and FQNEAQ (reference sequence). The CDR3: CASSFFRDQNQINF. The CDR3 nucleotides are TGTGCCAGCAGCTTCTTTAGGGACCAAAACCAGATAAACTTC.

This clone was picked up one time. CDR3 in DNA: TGTGCCAGCAGCCTTAGGCAGGGGACAGGGGAAACTGAAGCTTTCTTT. It yields the protein CASSLRQGTGETEAFF. The chain uses TRBV7-9 and TRBJ1-1; 10 bases map to TRBD1. In germline, CDR1 is SEHNR, CDR2 FQNEAQ (reference sequence). The CDR3 totals 16 residues. Trimming cost V 5 bases and J 5 bases; bases outside gene matches: 11.

The gene calls are TRBV18 and TRBJ2-3; D gene uncertain. CDR1 is KGHSH, CDR2 LQKENI, per germline. CDR3 size: 13 residues. V lost 5 bases and J 0 bases, leaving 6 bases between the germline ends. The CDR3: CASSSQSTDTQYF. The CDR3 DNA reads TGTGCCAGCTCAAGCCAGAGCACAGATACGCAGTATTTT.

V is TRBV5-1 and J is TRBJ2-1; 7 nucleotides line up with TRBD1. V dropped 0 bases and J dropped 5; count of bases not matched to a gene: 11. The germline gives CDR1 SGHRS, CDR2 YFSETQ. The CDR3 length is 17 residues. CDR3 nucleotides: TGCGCCAGCAGCTTGGATGAAACAGGGGCAACCGACAATGAGCAGTTCTTC. Encoded protein: CASSLDETGATDNEQFF.

The genes are TRBV6-5 and TRBJ1-5; TRBD1 is a possible D gene (5 bases). V lost 0 bases, J lost 9 bases, and 15 bases lay in between. This CDR3 contains 15 residues. Germline V lookup: CDR1 MNHEY, CDR2 SVGAGI. The CDR3 DNA follows: TGTGCCAGCAGTTACTCGTCCGCAGGGATGGCGCCCCAGCATTTT. Translating gives CASSYSSAGMAPQHF.

The chain links TRBV27 to TRBJ2-1; either TRBD1 or TRBD2 may supply D (5 bases each). Germline V gene lookup returns CDR1 MNHEY and CDR2 SMNVEV (reference sequence). This CDR3 spans 17 amino acids. V was clipped by 5 bases and J by 7 bases, with 24 bases between them. The DNA for the CDR3 is TGTGCCAGCAGTCAAAAGGGACGTGCTCCATCAAGGAATGAGCAGTTCTTC. Its translation is CASSQKGRAPSRNEQFF.

In its sample, this clone was seen once. This chain joins TRBV6-5 and TRBJ1-2; D is uncertain. Germline V gives CDR1 MNHEY, CDR2 SVGAGI. This CDR3 has 13 amino acids. Trimming stripped 2 bases from V and 7 bases from J, with 11 bases between. DNA of the CDR3: TGTGCCAGCAGTTACACCCCGAAGGGTGGCTACACCTTC. Its protein product is CASSYTPKGGYTF.

The V gene is TRBV27, the J gene TRBJ1-1; D gene ambiguous. CDR3 size: 13 residues. Trimming took 8 bases from V and 1 from J, leaving 11 bases between them. CDR1 is MNHEY, CDR2 SMNVEV, per germline (reference sequence). The CDR3 DNA sequence: TGTGCCAGCGGAATGCGGGGGAACACTGAAGCTTTCTTT. Residues: CASGMRGNTEAFF.

The rearrangement joins TRBV4-1 to TRBJ2-1; no clear D gene. This CDR3 is 13 amino acids long. Germline CDR1 MGHRA, CDR2 YSYEKL. Trimming pared 1 base from V and 10 bases from J, leaving 11 bases between. CDR3 region: CASSQGTLGEQFF. The CDR3 DNA reads TGCGCCAGCAGCCAAGGAACTCTAGGGGAGCAGTTCTTC.

The chain combines TRBV4-1 with TRBJ2-3; D perhaps matches TRBD2 (5 bases). V gave up 1 base and J gave up 4 bases, with 9 bases separating them. The CDR3 is 14 amino acids. Germline CDR1 reads MGHRA; CDR2 reads YSYEKL. CDR3 nucleotides: TGCGCCAGCAGCCAAGCCCGGGGAGCAGATACGCAGTATTTT. Encoded protein: CASSQARGADTQYF.

V gene TRBV5-6 combines with J gene TRBJ2-5; D possibly matches TRBD1 or TRBD2 (5 bases each). The CDR3 length is 15 residues. Germline CDR1 reads SGHDT; CDR2 reads YYEEEE. V was shortened by 4 bases and J by 5 bases, with 18 bases between the two germline ends. The CDR3 reads CASSRSAGTSETQYF. DNA of the CDR3: TGTGCCAGCAGCAGGTCAGCCGGGACCAGCGAGACCCAGTACTTC.

The V call is TRBV27, the J call TRBJ1-1; no reliable D call. Germline assignment: CDR1 MNHEY and CDR2 SMNVEV (reference sequence). V was shortened by 6 bases and J by 10 bases, with 15 bases between the two germline ends. The CDR3 contains 12 residues. The CDR3 nucleotides are TGTGCCAGCAGCACCGGACGGTGGGGAGCTTTCTTT. It translates to CASSTGRWGAFF.

The genes are TRBV10-3 and TRBJ2-1; TRBD2 agrees at 9 bases. Germline V gives CDR1 ENHRY, CDR2 SYGVKD. CDR3 length equals 16 residues. V shed 3 bases, J shed 8 bases, and the junction held 11 bases outside the gene matches. The CDR3 DNA is TGTGCCATCAGTGAAGAGGTAGCGGGAGTAGGTTATGAGCAGTTCTTC. Residues: CAISEEVAGVGYEQFF.

The chain uses TRBV28 and TRBJ2-7; perhaps TRBD1 as D (6 bases). There are 13 residues in the CDR3. The germline gives CDR1 MDHEN, CDR2 SYDVKM. V lost 4 bases and J lost 3, with 10 bases in between. The CDR3 protein is CASSSGQSYEQYF. The CDR3, as DNA: TGTGCCAGCAGTTCCGGACAGAGCTACGAGCAGTACTTC.

The chain recombines TRBV5-6 with TRBJ2-2; D remains ambiguous. Germline V gene data show CDR1 as SGHDT and CDR2 as YYEEEE. The CDR3 runs 14 residues. V lost 0 bases to trimming and J lost 5 bases, with 8 bases between them. CDR3 protein: CASSLVGLTGELFF. As DNA, the CDR3 is TGTGCCAGCAGCTTGGTAGGGTTGACCGGGGAGCTGTTTTTT.

The genes are TRBV28 and TRBJ2-5; tentative D call: TRBD2 (6 bases). The J call may be wrong; the DNA end is better matched by TRBJ2-7. The CDR3 covers 15 residues. CDR1 and CDR2 (germline): MDHEN, SYDVKM. CDR3: CASSLVYGPGGEQYF. Here the CDR3 DNA reads TGTGCCAGCAGTTTAGTTTACGGACCCGGGGGCGAGCAGTACTTC.

The chain links TRBV13 to TRBJ2-7, with D perhaps matching TRBD1 or TRBD2 (5 bases each). This CDR3 has 14 residues. The germline gives CDR1 PRHDT, CDR2 FYEKMQ (reference sequence). The V end lost 0 bases, the J end lost 3 bases, and 9 bases lay between the germline ends. Written as DNA, the CDR3 is TGTGCCAGCAGCTTAGGACGGGGCTACTACGAGCAGTACTTC. Amino acid sequence: CASSLGRGYYEQYF.

The V call is TRBV11-2, the J call TRBJ2-7; tentative D call: TRBD2 (6 bases). The germline V and J ends were trimmed by 5 bases and 5 bases, with 10 bases remaining between them. Germline-derived CDR1 and CDR2 are SGHAT and FQNNGV. The length of the CDR3 is 12 residues. The CDR3 loop is CASSRREDEQYF. The CDR3 bases are TGTGCCAGCAGCCGAAGGGAGGACGAGCAGTACTTC.

A single count supports this clone. The chain couples TRBV5-5 to TRBJ2-1; D possibly matches TRBD1 or TRBD2 (5 bases each). Trimming left V 4 bases short and J 8 bases short, with 10 bases between. Germline V lookup: CDR1 SGHKS, CDR2 YYEKEE (reference sequence). The CDR3 spans 12 residues. CDR3 protein: CASSGGIYEQFF. CDR3 DNA: TGTGCCAGCAGCGGGGGTATCTATGAGCAGTTCTTC.

This clone was counted only a few times. The rearrangement joins TRBV7-6 to TRBJ1-1; possibly TRBD1 for D (5 bases). Trimming left V 7 bases short and J 4 bases short, with 16 bases between. The CDR3 loop spans 14 amino acids. CDR1 is SGHVS, CDR2 FNYEAQ, per germline. CDR3 sequence reads: CASTVNRLGTEAFF. CDR3 nucleotides: TGTGCCAGCACCGTAAACAGGTTGGGCACTGAAGCTTTCTTT.

The chain uses TRBV7-3 and TRBJ2-3; 13 positions match TRBD2. The CDR3 loop spans 15 amino acids. Germline lookup yields CDR1 SGHTA and CDR2 FQGTGA. The J segment lost 2 bases and the V segment lost 5 bases, leaving 1 base of the junction unmatched. The CDR3 here is CASSGTSGVTDTQYF. The CDR3 nucleotides are TGTGCCAGCAGCGGGACTAGCGGGGTCACAGATACGCAGTATTTT.

In this sample, this clone is medium-sized (0.01 to 0.1%). The chain employs TRBV14 and TRBJ2-7; 12 bases align to TRBD1. Germline-derived CDR1 and CDR2 are SGHDN and FVKESK. The CDR3 loop spans 16 amino acids. Unmatched junction bases numbered 7, after V lost 0 bases and J lost 7 bases. CDR3 DNA: TGTGCCAGCAGCCAAGAGGGGGGACAGGGGGCGAGTGAGCAGTACTTC. It is translated as CASSQEGGQGASEQYF.

The rearrangement uses TRBV7-2 and TRBJ1-1; 9 bases match TRBD1. Per germline, CDR1 SGHTA and CDR2 FQGNSA. J gave up 3 bases and V 5 bases, and 13 bases lay outside the gene matches. This CDR3 comprises 17 residues. The DNA for the CDR3 is TGTGCCAGCAGCACTCCTACCGGGACAGGGTCCGACACTGAAGCTTTCTTT. Translation gives CASSTPTGTGSDTEAFF. Supplemented by reference TRBV7-2 and TRBJ1-1, the full variable domain reads GAGVSQSPSNKVTEKGKDVELRCDPISGHTALYWYRQSLGQGLEFLIYFQGNSAPDKSGLPSDRFSAERTGGSVSTLTIQRTQQEDSAVYLCASSTPTGTGSDTEAFFGQGTRLTVV.

The V call is TRBV7-9, the J call TRBJ1-2; 7 bases are a match to TRBD1. CDR1 SEHNR and CDR2 FQNEAQ come from the germline V gene (reference sequence). With V trimmed by 5 bases and J by 6 bases, 15 bases remained unmatched. There are 16 residues in the CDR3. The CDR3, as DNA: TGTGCCAGCAGCCAGGAAAACAGGGGTTGGTTGGATGGCTACACCTTC. Protein: CASSQENRGWLDGYTF.

The CDR3: CASSEGDSGLSEQYF. In DNA form, the CDR3 reads TGTGCCAGCAGCGAGGGGGACAGCGGTTTAAGCGAGCAGTACTTC. The rearrangement joins TRBV9 to TRBJ2-7, with 7 bases identical to TRBD1. The germline V gene encodes CDR1 SGDLS and CDR2 YYNGEE. This CDR3 has 15 residues. V shed 3 bases, J shed 6 bases, and the junction held 12 bases outside the gene matches.

The chain has TRBV5-5 and TRBJ1-1; D call uncertain. The germline V and J ends were trimmed by 2 bases and 4 bases, with 9 bases remaining between them. From germline, CDR1 is SGHKS and CDR2 YYEKEE (reference sequence). The CDR3 is 13 residues long. The CDR3 sequence is CASSLSEVTEAFF. CDR3 sequence (DNA): TGTGCCAGCAGCTTATCGGAGGTCACTGAAGCTTTCTTT. Full variable domain (remainder filled in from reference TRBV5-5 and TRBJ1-1): DAGVTQSPTHLIKTRGQQVTLRCSPISGHKSVSWYQQVLGQGPQFIFQYYEKEERGRGNFPDRFSARQFPNYSSELNVNALLLGDSALYLCASSLSEVTEAFFGQGTRLTVV.